Presented here are 27 T cell receptor beta chains from one specimen sequenced in a study of T cells in Graves' hyperthyroidism and ophthalmopathy. The source material, RNA transcripts, was used to amplify TCR beta CDR3 regions. An initial round of RT-PCR targeting the TCR CDR3 relied on the HTBI primer set. MiXCR, run by TCRdb on the multiplex PCR reads, gives a single entry per CDR3 protein. This table has about 300,000 distinct CDR3 sequences, roughly 13% appearing once. Material for sequencing was blood. The source is a woman between 40 and 55 years old with Graves' hyperthyroidism.

J is TRBJ2-1 and V is TRBV5-1, with 8 bases fitting TRBD2. The CDR3 is made up of 14 amino acids. The germline CDR1 and CDR2 sequences are SGHRS and YFSETQ. Germline trimming cut 3 bases from V and 8 bases from J; bases unmatched to any gene: 7. CDR3 nucleotide sequence: TGCGCCAGCAGCTCCCCGGGACTAGTCTATGAGCAGTTCTTC. This sequence encodes CASSSPGLVYEQFF.

This clonotype was seen more than once but under ten times. The chain uses TRBV28 and TRBJ1-2; maybe TRBD1 (6 bases). Trimming pared 7 bases from V and 8 bases from J, leaving 14 bases between. The CDR3 consists of 12 residues. Germline assignment: CDR1 MDHEN and CDR2 SYDVKM. The CDR3 DNA reads TGTGCCAGCACCGGGACACGGCAGGGCTACACCTTC. This gives the protein CASTGTRQGYTF.

In regard to this clonotype: With a much larger clone just one base away, this may be a read error. The V and J genes are TRBV7-8 and TRBJ2-5, with a weak D call TRBD2 (5 bases). V gave up 5 bases and J gave up 5 bases, with 18 bases separating them. Germline CDR1 is SGHVS and CDR2 is FQNEAQ. The CDR3 consists of 15 residues. DNA for the CDR3: TGTGCCAGCAGCCGAAACCCCACTAGGAGCGAGACCCAGTACTTC. This translates into CASSRNPTRSETQYF.

This clonotype was detected ten times or more. The chain links TRBV2 to TRBJ2-1, with 10 bases lining up with TRBD1. The V and J ends lost 6 bases and 6 bases, in that order; junction bases with no gene match: 2. The germline gives CDR1 SNHLY, CDR2 FYNNEI. The CDR3 is 13 residues long. CDR3 loop: CASRGQGPNEQFF. CDR3 nucleotide sequence: TGTGCCAGCAGGGGACAGGGGCCCAATGAGCAGTTCTTC.

This clonotype came up many times. The chain carries TRBV28 and TRBJ2-1, with 8 bases that match TRBD1. V shed 6 bases and J 10 bases; nucleotides not matched to a gene: 8. Germline CDR1 and CDR2: MDHEN and SYDVKM. This CDR3 contains 13 residues. DNA of the CDR3: TGTGCCAGCAGGACCCCAGGGGGCGGAGAGCAGTTCTTC. Amino acid sequence: CASRTPGGGEQFF.

The CDR3 DNA follows: TGTGCCATCAGCCCGGGACTAGCGGCTAACAATGAGCAGTACTTC. Protein sequence: CAISPGLAANNEQYF. V is TRBV10-3 and J is TRBJ2-1; 11 bases match TRBD2. The DNA end favors TRBJ2-7, so the J call may be wrong. This CDR3 contains 15 residues. Looked up from germline, CDR1 is ENHRY and CDR2 is SYGVKD.

The rearrangement links TRBV20-1 to TRBJ2-2; 14 bases line up with TRBD2. Looked up from germline, CDR1 is DFQATT and CDR2 is SNEGSKA (reference sequence). After removal of 6 bases from V and 8 bases from J, the junction contained 20 bases not matched to a gene. This CDR3 region has 19 residues. CDR3 region: CSAMGGTSGSPLITGELFF. The DNA of the CDR3 is TGCAGTGCAATGGGAGGGACTAGCGGGAGCCCACTAATTACTGGGGAGCTGTTTTTT.

The table lists this clonotype with many counts. V and J are TRBV20-1 and TRBJ2-1; 11 bases line up with TRBD2. Per germline, CDR1 DFQATT and CDR2 SNEGSKA (reference sequence). The CDR3 contains 13 residues. After removal of 5 bases from V and 9 bases from J, the junction contained 6 bases not matched to a gene. CDR3 nucleotides: TGCAGTGCTCGAACGACTAGCGGGGCTGAGCAGTTCTTC. This sequence encodes CSARTTSGAEQFF.

Only a few counts were recorded for this clonotype. An end of the junction differs from the germline gene, which may be a read error. The V and J genes are TRBV27 and TRBJ2-7, with 7 bases aligning to TRBD1. This CDR3 contains 14 residues. Germline assignment: CDR1 MNHEY and CDR2 SMNVEV (reference sequence). CDR3 amino acids: CASSPRQGYYGQYF. Written as DNA, the CDR3 is TGTGCCAGCAGTCCAAGACAGGGATACTACGGGCAGTACTTC.

This clonotype came up many times. In nucleotides, the CDR3 is TGTGCCAGCAGCTCGGGACAGGCCATGAACACTGAAGCTTTCTTT. Protein sequence: CASSSGQAMNTEAFF. The chain is built from TRBV7-9 and TRBJ1-1; TRBD1 aligns across 8 bases. The CDR3 sequence is 15 residues long. The germline gives CDR1 SEHNR, CDR2 FQNEAQ (reference sequence). J lost 0 bases, V lost 4 bases, and 4 bases had no gene match.

This clonotype was counted at least ten times. The chain recombines TRBV20-1 with TRBJ2-3, with 12 bases fitting TRBD1. The CDR3 sequence is 13 residues long. Germline CDR1 reads DFQATT; CDR2 reads SNEGSKA (reference sequence). V gave up 5 bases and J gave up 4 bases; unmatched junction bases: 1. The CDR3 bases are TGCAGTGCTCGGGACAGGGGGCCAGATACGCAGTATTTT. Its translation is CSARDRGPDTQYF.

This clonotype was recorded many times. The chain recombines TRBV28 with TRBJ1-1; 10 bases map to TRBD1. Unmatched junction bases numbered 11, after V lost 5 bases and J lost 5 bases. CDR3 length equals 16 residues. CDR1 MDHEN and CDR2 SYDVKM come from the germline V gene. The CDR3 DNA sequence: TGTGCCAGCAGTACGCCGGGACAGGGGTCGGCGACTGAAGCTTTCTTT. Protein product: CASSTPGQGSATEAFF.

This clonotype was seen ten or more times. J is TRBJ2-7 and V is TRBV6-1; D is unresolved. The CDR3 sequence is 14 residues long. Looked up from germline, CDR1 is MNHNS and CDR2 is SASEGT. Trimming took 6 bases from V and 0 from J, leaving 12 bases between them. The chain's CDR3 is CASSSLTSSYEQYF. CDR3 in DNA: TGTGCCAGCAGCTCCTTGACAAGCTCCTACGAGCAGTACTTC.

This clonotype was recorded at least ten times. The chain has TRBV12-3 or TRBV12-4 and TRBJ1-5; D ambiguous. Trimming took off 5 bases at V and 6 bases at J, with 11 bases between the two ends. The CDR3 is 13 residues long. The CDR3 is CASSPWEGQPQHF. CDR3 in DNA: TGTGCCAGCAGTCCTTGGGAGGGTCAGCCCCAGCATTTT.

V is TRBV6-5 and J is TRBJ1-3; tentative D call: TRBD1 (6 bases). Looked up from germline, CDR1 is MNHEY and CDR2 is SVGAGI. V was cut by 0 bases and J by 2 bases, with 11 bases left in between. The CDR3 totals 16 residues. CDR3 sequence: CASSYSVGATGNTIYF. The CDR3 DNA sequence: TGTGCCAGCAGTTACTCAGTGGGGGCCACTGGAAACACCATATATTTT.

This clonotype was seen many times. The V call is TRBV12-3 or TRBV12-4, the J call TRBJ2-1; no firm D call. Trimming removed 2 bases at V and 7 bases at J, with 21 bases between. This CDR3 spans 17 amino acids. DNA for the CDR3: TGTGCCAGCAGTTTAAGGTCCGGTAGTCTACTGGGGAATGAGCAGTTCTTC. Translated, it gives CASSLRSGSLLGNEQFF.

There are many counts of this clonotype. This rearrangement joins TRBV18 to TRBJ2-1, with 8 bases fitting TRBD2. Per germline, CDR1 KGHSH and CDR2 LQKENI. The V gene end was trimmed by 4 bases and the J gene end by 4 bases; junction bases not matched to a gene: 6. The CDR3 contains 15 residues. The CDR3 sequence is CASSLTSDSYNEQFF. The CDR3 nucleotides read TGTGCCAGCTCACTGACTAGCGACTCATACAATGAGCAGTTCTTC.

This clonotype showed up many times. The rearrangement uses TRBV6-1 and TRBJ2-2; weak D call: TRBD2 (7 bases). The CDR3 is made up of 14 amino acids. The V and J ends lost 4 bases and 7 bases respectively, with 13 bases between them. Per the germline V gene, CDR1 is MNHNS and CDR2 is SASEGT. The CDR3 reads CASSGRRGGGELFF. As DNA, the CDR3 is TGTGCCAGCAGTGGTCGGAGGGGGGGCGGGGAGCTGTTTTTT.

This clonotype was counted at least ten times. The V and J genes are TRBV6-2 or TRBV6-3 and TRBJ2-1; no firm D call. The V and J ends lost 4 bases and 9 bases respectively, with 13 bases between them. The germline gives CDR1 MNHEY, CDR2 SVGEGT. The CDR3 length is 13 residues. The CDR3 nucleotides read TGTGCCAGCAGTTCACAAACCTGGAGTGAGCAGTTCTTC. Its translation is CASSSQTWSEQFF.

This clonotype has a count of ten or more. V and J are TRBV7-2 and TRBJ2-3; TRBD1 or TRBD2 may be the D gene (5 bases each). V lost 3 bases to trimming and J lost 4 bases, with 11 bases between them. The CDR3 has 14 residues. Germline assignment: CDR1 SGHTA and CDR2 FQGNSA. CDR3 sequence reads: CASSLGPVADTQYF. For the CDR3, the DNA is TGTGCCAGCAGCTTGGGACCTGTGGCAGATACGCAGTATTTT.

This clonotype was counted at least ten times. The chain is built from TRBV28 and TRBJ2-3; 8 bases align to TRBD2. Germline loops: CDR1 MDHEN, CDR2 SYDVKM. The CDR3 sequence is 14 residues long. V lost 7 bases, J lost 0 bases, and 3 bases stayed unmatched. The CDR3 DNA sequence: TGTGCCAGCATCGGGGGGGTCAGCACAGATACGCAGTATTTT. Its protein product is CASIGGVSTDTQYF.

The CDR3 coding sequence is TGCGCCAGCAGCCAAGATGCGGGAGGCACAGATACGCAGTATTTT. Translated: CASSQDAGGTDTQYF. This chain links TRBV4-1 with TRBJ2-3, with 7 bases lining up with TRBD2. This CDR3 has 15 residues. CDR1 is MGHRA and CDR2 is YSYEKL in the germline V gene. V lost 0 bases to trimming and J lost 1 base; unmatched junction nucleotides: 1.

This clonotype was counted many times. V usage is TRBV29-1 and J usage is TRBJ2-5; D remains unclear. Germline CDR1 is SQVTM and CDR2 is ANQGSEA. V lost 0 bases, J lost 4 bases, and 0 bases lay in between. The CDR3 spans 10 residues. This CDR3 is CSVEEETQYF. CDR3 coding DNA: TGCAGCGTTGAAGAAGAGACCCAGTACTTC.

In this sample, this clonotype turned up a few times. The chain uses TRBV10-3 and TRBJ1-6, with D uncertain. Trimming took off 3 bases at V and 6 bases at J, with 9 bases between the two ends. The V gene's germline CDR1 is ENHRY and CDR2 SYGVKD. This CDR3 contains 14 residues. CDR3 in DNA: TGTGCCATCAGTGATCACAGTACTAATTCACCCCTCCACTTT. It translates to CAISDHSTNSPLHF.

This clonotype was picked up a small number of times. The chain has TRBV7-8 and TRBJ1-1, with D tentatively TRBD1 (6 bases). In germline, CDR1 is SGHVS, CDR2 FQNEAQ. The V end was cut by 5 bases, the J end by 0 bases, with 13 bases between. This CDR3 contains 15 residues. The DNA of the CDR3 is TGTGCCAGCAGCCCAGGGGTCTCTATGAACACTGAAGCTTTCTTT. Protein sequence: CASSPGVSMNTEAFF.

This clonotype was observed at least ten times. The V and J genes are TRBV2 and TRBJ1-2; tentatively, D is TRBD1 (6 bases). The CDR3 has 15 amino acids. Trimming removed 7 bases at V and 1 base at J, with 16 bases between. Germline V gene lookup returns CDR1 SNHLY and CDR2 FYNNEI. The CDR3 coding sequence is TGTGCCAGCACCCGAGGAGGGGGGGGTAACTATGGCTACACCTTC. Translated: CASTRGGGGNYGYTF.

V and J are TRBV11-3 and TRBJ1-1; TRBD1 agrees at 8 bases. Per the germline V gene, CDR1 is SGHNT and CDR2 is YENEEA. V lost 5 bases, J lost 1 base, and 18 bases stayed unmatched. The CDR3 runs 19 residues. CDR3 loop: CASSHIRGTGVDGNTEAFF. The CDR3 region has the DNA TGTGCCAGCAGCCATATCAGGGGGACAGGAGTTGATGGGAACACTGAAGCTTTCTTT.